These T cell receptor beta chains were read from a single sample in a study of cytomegalovirus exposure and HLA in healthy donors. Sequencing was performed with immunoSEQ multiplex PCR; in TCRdb, only in-frame clones are kept and a portion is missing. The sample comprises 150,000 to 200,000 clones, approximately 86% of which are singletons, and nearly 2% rests with the top ten. The sample was PBMCs. The receptors were sampled from a woman aged 18-35 years in good health and CMV-seronegative. Both conserved end residues are part of each CDR3. The D gene is left open where the match is weak. Only part of the rows carry a size: once, few, many, or a class if the clone is expanded.

D	J	V	size	length	CDR3	DNA
.	TRBJ2-3	TRBV7-2	.	14	CASSNPGRPDTQYF	TGTGCCAGCAGCAACCCGGGGAGGCCGGATACGCAGTATTTT
TRBD1	TRBJ2-2	TRBV5-1	.	14	CASSRDSSTGELFF	TGCGCCAGCAGCCGGGACAGTTCCACCGGGGAGCTGTTTTTT
.	TRBJ2-7	TRBV7-9	once	13	CASSFAGVDEQYF	TGTGCCAGCAGCTTTGCCGGGGTCGACGAGCAGTACTTC
TRBD1	TRBJ2-1	TRBV5-1	.	13	CATGQGAFDEQFF	TGCGCCACCGGACAGGGGGCTTTCGATGAGCAGTTCTTC
TRBD2	TRBJ2-1	TRBV7-9	.	17	CASSLNGGRAPSHEQFF	TGTGCCAGCAGCTTAAATGGCGGGAGGGCCCCTTCCCATGAGCAGTTCTTC
.	TRBJ1-5	TRBV18	.	17	CASSLADRRPYNQPQHF	TGTGCCAGCTCACTTGCCGACAGGCGACCCTACAATCAGCCCCAGCATTTT
TRBD2	TRBJ2-4	TRBV27	.	14	CASSFLAGGDIQYF	TGTGCCAGCAGTTTTCTAGCGGGGGGGGACATTCAGTACTTC
.	TRBJ1-5	TRBV2	once	13	CASGGDSNQPQHF	TGTGCCAGCGGGGGGGATAGCAATCAGCCCCAGCATTTT
.	TRBJ2-7	TRBV28	few	14	CASSPMFRGYEQYF	TGTGCCAGCAGCCCTATGTTTCGCGGATACGAGCAGTACTTC
TRBD2	TRBJ2-7	TRBV5-1	.	15	CASSPRASGSYEQYF	TGCGCCAGCAGCCCTCGGGCTAGCGGGTCCTACGAGCAGTACTTC